These 29 T cell receptor beta chains share one sample of origin, sequenced in a study of type 1 and type 2 diabetes patients. PCR was run on genomic DNA. Amplification of the beta chain CDR3 used 30 forward and 13 reverse multiplex primers. TCRdb passed the multiplex PCR reads through MiXCR, listing each CDR3 protein once. The data hold about 270,000 distinct CDR3 sequences, with around 50% observed a single time. Sequencing used peripheral blood mononuclear cells (PBMCs). The origin of the receptors is a young man with type 2 diabetes.

This clonotype has just a few counts. The CDR3 region is CASEDRVSDQPQHF. CDR3 bases: TGTGCCTCCGAGGACAGGGTAAGCGATCAGCCCCAGCATTTT. The V and J genes are TRBV2 and TRBJ1-5; TRBD1 matches 8 bases. J gave up 5 bases and V 11 bases, and 11 bases lay outside the gene matches. The CDR3 runs to 14 residues. CDR1 and CDR2 from the germline V gene are SNHLY and FYNNEI.

This clonotype was seen a handful of times. The chain recombines TRBV20-1 with TRBJ2-5; no definite D call. In germline, CDR1 is DFQATT, CDR2 SNEGSKA (reference sequence). V gave up 3 bases and J gave up 2 bases, with 16 bases separating them. This CDR3 is built from 15 residues. The CDR3 nucleotides read TGCAGTGCTAGTAATTCAGGCGCCGTACAAGAGACCCAGTACTTC. Its translation is CSASNSGAVQETQYF.

J is TRBJ2-1 and V is TRBV7-2, with TRBD1 matching over 9 bases. V shed 6 bases, J shed 6 bases, and the junction held 6 bases outside the gene matches. Germline CDR1 SGHTA, CDR2 FQGNSA. This CDR3 has 14 residues. The CDR3 nucleotides read TGTGCCAGCAGTAGGGACAGGGCTCGCAATGAGCAGTTCTTC. This codes for CASSRDRARNEQFF.

The gene calls are TRBV6-5 and TRBJ1-2; D might be TRBD1 (6 bases). This CDR3 is built from 14 residues. Trimming stripped 6 bases from V and 3 bases from J, with 14 bases between. The germline gives CDR1 MNHEY, CDR2 SVGAGI. CDR3 sequence: CASSLGGDYYGYTF. The CDR3 bases are TGTGCCAGCAGCCTAGGGGGGGACTACTATGGCTACACCTTC.

V and J are TRBV20-1 and TRBJ2-7; 13 positions agree with TRBD2. The better agreement between TRBJ2-1 and the DNA end casts doubt on the J call. The germline V gene encodes CDR1 DFQATT and CDR2 SNEGSKA (reference sequence). This CDR3 region has 14 residues. The CDR3 sequence is CSARRTSGRHEQFF. CDR3 nucleotide sequence: TGCAGTGCTAGGCGGACTAGCGGGAGACATGAGCAGTTCTTC.

This clonotype was detected a few times. The J gene is TRBJ2-1, the V gene TRBV6-6; TRBD2 matches at 12 bases. Germline V gene sequence: CDR1 MNHNY, CDR2 SVGAGI (reference sequence). V lost 6 bases and J lost 9; bases outside the gene matches: 9. The CDR3 runs to 15 residues. The CDR3 is CASSLRLAGESEQFF. In DNA, the CDR3 is TGTGCCAGCAGCTTGAGACTAGCGGGAGAATCTGAGCAGTTCTTC.

The rearrangement uses TRBV7-2 and TRBJ2-4; D is tentatively TRBD1 or TRBD2 (6 bases each). V was shortened by 2 bases and J by 0 bases, with 14 bases between the two germline ends. The germline CDR1 and CDR2 sequences are SGHTA and FQGNSA. This CDR3 is built from 17 residues. CDR3 nucleotide sequence: TGTGCCAGCAGCTTAAGGGGGGTTCCACTAGCCAAAAACATTCAGTACTTC. Its translation is CASSLRGVPLAKNIQYF.

The gene calls are TRBV5-1 and TRBJ2-7, with 11 bases that match TRBD2. Looked up from germline, CDR1 is SGHRS and CDR2 is YFSETQ. V lost 4 bases to trimming and J lost 4 bases; unmatched junction nucleotides: 7. The CDR3 loop spans 15 amino acids. For the CDR3, the DNA is TGCGCCAGCAGCCCGGGACTAGCGGAGTCATACGAGCAGTACTTC. Protein sequence: CASSPGLAESYEQYF.

The chain couples TRBV20-1 to TRBJ2-3; maybe TRBD1 (5 bases). CDR1 and CDR2 (germline): DFQATT, SNEGSKA (reference sequence). The CDR3 is 11 residues long. V lost 3 bases and J 5 bases, leaving 6 bases between the germline ends. The CDR3 DNA sequence: TGCAGTGCTAGTCAGGGAGATACGCAGTATTTT. This translates into CSASQGDTQYF.

This chain uses TRBV7-2 with TRBJ1-1, with D possibly matching TRBD1 (5 bases). Germline CDR1 is SGHTA and CDR2 is FQGNSA. The CDR3 covers 15 residues. V was shortened by 5 bases and J by 0 bases, with 13 bases between the two germline ends. This chain's CDR3 is CASSRGGAMNTEAFF. As DNA, the CDR3 is TGTGCCAGCAGCCGGGGGGGTGCTATGAACACTGAAGCTTTCTTT.

The chain is built from TRBV12-3 or TRBV12-4 and TRBJ2-1; 12 nucleotides agree with TRBD2. V dropped 6 bases and J dropped 4; count of bases not matched to a gene: 7. The CDR3 runs 16 residues. The CDR3 bases are TGTGCCAGCAGAAGCTCCACTAGCGGGAGGTACAATGAGCAGTTCTTC. It codes for CASRSSTSGRYNEQFF.

This clonotype has a single count. The chain links TRBV10-1 to TRBJ2-7; maybe TRBD2 (5 bases). Germline CDR1 WNHNN, CDR2 SYGVQD (reference sequence). Trimming removed 6 bases at V and 3 bases at J, with 21 bases between. The CDR3 length is 16 residues. CDR3 coding DNA: TGCGCCAGCAGCTTGGTTGGTTCGGGGTACGACTACGAGCAGTACTTC. Protein: CASSLVGSGYDYEQYF.

This clonotype has a count of ten or more. This chain links TRBV2 with TRBJ2-7; D may match TRBD1 or TRBD2 (5 bases each). V shed 9 bases and J shed 0 bases, with 12 bases lying between them. The CDR3 is 13 amino acids. Germline values: CDR1 SNHLY, CDR2 FYNNEI. The CDR3 sequence is CARRDPSSYEQYF. The CDR3 DNA reads as TGTGCCAGACGGGACCCGAGCTCCTACGAGCAGTACTTC.

This rearrangement joins TRBV7-8 to TRBJ1-5; possibly TRBD1 for D (6 bases). Germline values: CDR1 SGHVS, CDR2 FQNEAQ. The V gene lost 1 base and the J gene lost 5 bases, with 18 bases spanning the gap. This CDR3 spans 17 amino acids. The CDR3 protein is CASSLGRGGLLDQPQHF. The CDR3 DNA follows: TGTGCCAGCAGCTTAGGGAGGGGGGGCCTCTTGGATCAGCCCCAGCATTTT. Looking up the rest from reference TRBV7-8 and TRBJ1-5 gives the full variable domain: GAGVSQSPRYKVAKRGQDVALRCDPISGHVSLFWYQQALGQGPEFLTYFQNEAQLDKSGLPSDRFFAERPEGSVSTLKIQRTQQEDSAVYLCASSLGRGGLLDQPQHFGDGTRLSIL.

This sequence joins TRBV10-1 and TRBJ2-7; possible D gene TRBD2, 5 bases. Trimming stripped 6 bases from V and 2 bases from J, with 17 bases between. The germline V gene encodes CDR1 WNHNN and CDR2 SYGVQD (reference sequence). CDR3 size: 15 residues. CDR3 coding DNA: TGCGCCAGCAGCGGGGTGGGCGGGTCAACCTACGAGCAGTACTTC. Protein sequence: CASSGVGGSTYEQYF.

The chain couples TRBV19 to TRBJ1-6; D may be TRBD1 (5 bases). With 0 bases removed from V and 8 bases from J, the gap between germline ends came to 11 bases. The CDR3 extends over 15 amino acids. The V gene's germline CDR1 is LNHDA and CDR2 SQIVND (reference sequence). The CDR3 nucleotides are TGTGCCAGTAGTATAGAAAGCCAAGGGGATTCACCCCTCCACTTT. Translating it yields CASSIESQGDSPLHF.

The chain employs TRBV12-3 or TRBV12-4 and TRBJ2-3; D is uncertain. The CDR3 is made up of 11 amino acids. V lost 6 bases, J lost 5 bases, and 6 bases lay in between. The CDR3 nucleotides are TGTGCCAGCAGGTCCAGAGATACGCAGTATTTT. Amino acid sequence: CASRSRDTQYF.

The rearrangement uses TRBV24-1 and TRBJ1-5, with 7 bases fitting TRBD1. Per germline, CDR1 KGHDR and CDR2 SFDVKD. V lost 5 bases to trimming and J lost 3 bases; unmatched junction nucleotides: 15. CDR3 length equals 18 residues. The CDR3 is CATSVRDSPTRTNQPQHF. The CDR3 region has the DNA TGTGCCACCAGTGTTAGGGACAGCCCCACCCGAACCAATCAGCCCCAGCATTTT.

The chain joins TRBV11-2 to TRBJ2-3; unclear D gene. CDR1 is SGHAT and CDR2 is FQNNGV in the germline V gene. V lost 0 bases and J 0 bases, leaving 16 bases between the germline ends. The CDR3 is 18 amino acids. CDR3 loop: CASSLDLVIRRSTDTQYF. The CDR3 DNA sequence: TGTGCCAGCAGCTTAGATCTGGTCATTCGGCGAAGCACAGATACGCAGTATTTT.

V usage is TRBV19 and J usage is TRBJ2-1; 9 nucleotides agree with TRBD2. The trim removed 3 bases at V and 6 bases at J, leaving 9 bases unmatched. CDR1 is LNHDA, CDR2 SQIVND, per germline (reference sequence). This CDR3 spans 16 amino acids. The CDR3, as DNA: TGTGCCAGTAGTATCCTTGTAAGCGGGAGGTTCAATGAGCAGTTCTTC. The encoded protein is CASSILVSGRFNEQFF.

This clonotype has a handful of counts. The chain has TRBV27 and TRBJ2-3; D is undetermined. The CDR3 sequence is 13 residues long. Trimming took 2 bases from V and 4 from J, leaving 7 bases between them. Looked up from germline, CDR1 is MNHEY and CDR2 is SMNVEV (reference sequence). The CDR3 loop is CASSLKLPDTQYF. Written as DNA, the CDR3 is TGTGCCAGCAGTTTAAAACTCCCAGATACGCAGTATTTT.

This chain uses TRBV19 with TRBJ1-4; no definite D call. The V and J ends lost 3 bases and 4 bases respectively, with 9 bases between them. In germline, CDR1 is LNHDA, CDR2 SQIVND (reference sequence). The CDR3 is 14 residues long. CDR3 sequence (DNA): TGTGCCAGTAGTATCTACGGGTATAATGAAAAACTGTTTTTT. This encodes CASSIYGYNEKLFF.

As for this clonotype: An end of the junction differs from the germline gene, which may be a read error. The V and J genes are TRBV27 and TRBJ1-2, with unresolved D. The germline V gene has CDR1 MNHEY and CDR2 SMNVEV (reference sequence). The CDR3 is 13 amino acids. In DNA form, the CDR3 reads TGCGCCAGCAGTGAAACCATTAACTATGGCTACACCTTC. It translates to CASSETINYGYTF.

To note about this clonotype: An end of the junction does not agree with germline; a read error may underlie this. The chain joins TRBV19 to TRBJ1-1, with TRBD1 matching 7 bases. Germline V gene sequence: CDR1 LNHDA, CDR2 SQIVND (reference sequence). This CDR3 comprises 15 residues. CDR3 region: CASSRRQGLNNEAFF. The CDR3 nucleotides are TGTGCCAGTAGCAGAAGACAGGGATTGAACAATGAAGCTTTCTTT.

A remark on this clonotype: Relative to the germline gene, one junction end is altered; a read error may explain this. This sequence joins TRBV30 and TRBJ2-2; D is possibly TRBD1 or TRBD2 (6 bases each). This CDR3 is built from 14 residues. Germline V lookup: CDR1 GTSNPN, CDR2 SVGIG (reference sequence). CDR3 sequence (DNA): TGTGCCTGGAGGTTCTTCGGGGGCACCGGGGAGCTGTCTTTT. Translation gives CAWRFFGGTGELSF.

CDR3 coding DNA: TGTGCCTCTCAGGGGAGTGTCGCCGGGGAGCTGTTTTTT. Residues: CASQGSVAGELFF. The chain has TRBV30 and TRBJ2-2; tentative D call: TRBD1 (6 bases). V shed 7 bases and J shed 6 bases, with 15 bases lying between them. The length of the CDR3 is 13 residues. In germline, CDR1 is GTSNPN, CDR2 SVGIG (reference sequence).

This clonotype has just one count. The V call is TRBV29-1, the J call TRBJ2-7; 8 nucleotides agree with TRBD2. This CDR3 is 12 amino acids long. Germline-derived CDR1 and CDR2 are SQVTM and ANQGSEA. V lost 7 bases, J lost 2 bases, and 4 bases stayed unmatched. The CDR3 reads CSGREGTYEQYF. CDR3 DNA: TGCAGCGGTCGGGAGGGTACCTACGAGCAGTACTTC.

This chain connects TRBV20-1 to TRBJ2-1, with 13 bases lining up with TRBD2. Germline trimming cut 5 bases from V and 0 bases from J; bases unmatched to any gene: 10. The CDR3 totals 18 residues. Germline CDR1 reads DFQATT; CDR2 reads SNEGSKA (reference sequence). In DNA, the CDR3 is TGCAGTGCTCCGACGACTAGCGGGGGGTTTAGCTCCTACAATGAGCAGTTCTTC. Amino acid sequence: CSAPTTSGGFSSYNEQFF.

The chain carries TRBV20-1 and TRBJ2-3, with D uncertain. The germline V gene has CDR1 DFQATT and CDR2 SNEGSKA (reference sequence). V lost 5 bases, J lost 6 bases, and 18 bases lay in between. CDR3 length: 14 amino acids. CDR3 bases: TGCAGTGCTTTACTAATTTCAATGACGGATACGCAGTATTTT. It specifies CSALLISMTDTQYF.